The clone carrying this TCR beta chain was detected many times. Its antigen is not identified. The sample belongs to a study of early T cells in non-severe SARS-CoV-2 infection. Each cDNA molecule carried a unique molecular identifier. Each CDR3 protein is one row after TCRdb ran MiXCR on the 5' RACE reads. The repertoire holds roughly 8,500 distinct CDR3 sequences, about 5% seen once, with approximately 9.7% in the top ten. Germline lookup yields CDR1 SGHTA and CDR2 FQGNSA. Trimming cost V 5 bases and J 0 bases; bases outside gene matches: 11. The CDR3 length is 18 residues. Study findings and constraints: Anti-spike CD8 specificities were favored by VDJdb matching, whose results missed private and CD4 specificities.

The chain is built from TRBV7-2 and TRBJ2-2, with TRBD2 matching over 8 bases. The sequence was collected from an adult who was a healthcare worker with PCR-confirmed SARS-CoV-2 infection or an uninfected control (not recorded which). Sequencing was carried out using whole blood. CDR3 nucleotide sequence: TGTGCCAGCAGCCCGCCGGGACTAGTCTCCACGAACACCGGGGAGCTGTTTTTT. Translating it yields CASSPPGLVSTNTGELFF.